This T cell receptor beta chain was documented in a study of blood T cell repertoires in COVID-19. Some clones are missing from TCRdb's copy, which holds only in-frame ones; the method was immunoSEQ multiplex PCR. This sample has about 180,000 clones, with more than 70% found just once. This CDR3 comprises 14 residues. In germline, CDR1 is WSHSY, CDR2 SAAADI. V shed 6 bases and J 4 bases; nucleotides not matched to a gene: 4. The J gene is TRBJ2-2, the V gene TRBV10-2, with 8 bases identical to TRBD1. Material: PBMCs or T cells enriched from blood (not recorded which). The receptor was derived from a man in his forties who had recovered from COVID-19. CDR3: CASRDRVGTGELFF. CDR3 nucleotides: TGCGCCAGCAGGGACAGGGTAGGCACCGGGGAGCTGTTTTTT.